This paragraph reports one T cell receptor (beta chain). The antigen remains unidentified. The V gene lost 6 bases and the J gene lost 1 base, with 15 bases spanning the gap. The CDR3 runs 16 residues. CDR1 MDHEN and CDR2 SYDVKM come from the germline V gene. TCRdb used MiXCR to reprocess the RT-PCR reads, holding one entry per CDR3 protein. Here the sample spans hundreds of thousands of distinct CDR3 sequences, about 12% being singletons. These data belong to a study of response to subunit inactivated influenza vaccine. Study results and limitations: Every seasonal influenza vaccination brings in few new T cells, the authors suggested.

The TCR sequence derives from a middle-aged man who received an inactivated influenza vaccine. Material: PBMCs from blood, obtained on the day of vaccination. This rearrangement joins TRBV28 to TRBJ2-2; D is possibly TRBD2 (5 bases). As DNA, the CDR3 is TGTGCCAGCAGAGCATCACCCGGGAAGAACACCGGGGAGCTGTTTTTT. Amino acid sequence: CASRASPGKNTGELFF.